This T cell receptor beta chain is from a study of T cell responses to AZD1222 COVID-19 vaccine. TCRdb's table, derived via immunoSEQ multiplex PCR, lists solely in-frame clones and lacks some. The repertoire holds around 150,000 clones, with approximately 91% as singletons. V shed 0 bases and J shed 12 bases, with 12 bases lying between them. Germline CDR1 SGDLS, CDR2 YYNGEE. CDR3 length equals 13 residues. General observations from the study: The study identified only 6 or 7 AZD1222 recipients as seropositive at baseline. Spike-specific TCR breadth rose after two AZD1222 doses, and depth rose as well.

As concerns this clone: Its antigen is unidentified.

This chain joins TRBV9 and TRBJ1-4; D ambiguous. The clonotype originates from an adult who received the AZD1222 COVID-19 vaccine. Sequenced here: peripheral blood, sampled 28 days after the second AZD1222 dose. For the CDR3, the DNA is TGTGCCAGCAGCGTAGGTCCCACAGAGGAACTGTTTTTT. Residues: CASSVGPTEELFF.